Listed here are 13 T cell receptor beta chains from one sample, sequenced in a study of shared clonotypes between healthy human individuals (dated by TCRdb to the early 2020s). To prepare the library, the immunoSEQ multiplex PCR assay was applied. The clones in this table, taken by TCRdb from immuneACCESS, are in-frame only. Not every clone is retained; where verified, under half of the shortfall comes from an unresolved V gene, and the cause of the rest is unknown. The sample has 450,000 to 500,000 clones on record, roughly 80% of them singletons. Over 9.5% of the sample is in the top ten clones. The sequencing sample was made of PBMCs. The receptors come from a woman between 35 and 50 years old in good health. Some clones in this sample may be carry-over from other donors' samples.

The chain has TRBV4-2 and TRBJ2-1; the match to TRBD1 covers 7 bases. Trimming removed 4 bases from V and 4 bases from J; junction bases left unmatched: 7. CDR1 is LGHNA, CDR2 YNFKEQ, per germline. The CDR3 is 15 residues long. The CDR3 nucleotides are TGTGCCAGCAGCCTCGGTCGGGACAGTTACAATGAGCAGTTCTTC. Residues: CASSLGRDSYNEQFF.

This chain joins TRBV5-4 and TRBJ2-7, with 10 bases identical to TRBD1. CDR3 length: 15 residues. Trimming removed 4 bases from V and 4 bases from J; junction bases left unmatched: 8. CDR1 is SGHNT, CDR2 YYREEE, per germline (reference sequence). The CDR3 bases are TGTGCCAGCAGCGCAGCGACAGGGGGCGGTTACGAGCAGTACTTC. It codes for CASSAATGGGYEQYF.

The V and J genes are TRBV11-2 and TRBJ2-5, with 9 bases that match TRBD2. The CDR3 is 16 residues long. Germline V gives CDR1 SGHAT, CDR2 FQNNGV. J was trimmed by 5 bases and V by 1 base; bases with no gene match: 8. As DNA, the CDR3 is TGTGCCAGCAGCTTAGGGTTTAGCGGGAGTATGGAGACCCAGTACTTC. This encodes CASSLGFSGSMETQYF.

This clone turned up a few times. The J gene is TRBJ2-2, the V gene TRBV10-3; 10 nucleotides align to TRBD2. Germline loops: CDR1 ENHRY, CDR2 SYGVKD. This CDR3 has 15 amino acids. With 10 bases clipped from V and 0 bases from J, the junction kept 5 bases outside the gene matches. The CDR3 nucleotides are TGTGCCACCCGGGGGACTAGCGCGAACACCGGGGAGCTGTTTTTT. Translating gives CATRGTSANTGELFF.

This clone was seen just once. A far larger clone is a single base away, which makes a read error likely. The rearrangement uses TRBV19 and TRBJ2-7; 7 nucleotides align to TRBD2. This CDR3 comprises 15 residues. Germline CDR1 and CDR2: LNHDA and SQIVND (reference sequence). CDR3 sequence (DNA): TGTGCCAGTAGTATTGGGTCGGGAGGCCCCTACGGGCAGTACTTC. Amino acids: CASSIGSGGPYGQYF.

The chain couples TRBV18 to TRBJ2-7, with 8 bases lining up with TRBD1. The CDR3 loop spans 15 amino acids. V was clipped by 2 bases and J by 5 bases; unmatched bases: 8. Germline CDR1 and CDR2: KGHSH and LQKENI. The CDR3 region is CASSPSSGGYHEQYF. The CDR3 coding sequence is TGTGCCAGCTCACCATCTTCAGGGGGCTACCACGAGCAGTACTTC.

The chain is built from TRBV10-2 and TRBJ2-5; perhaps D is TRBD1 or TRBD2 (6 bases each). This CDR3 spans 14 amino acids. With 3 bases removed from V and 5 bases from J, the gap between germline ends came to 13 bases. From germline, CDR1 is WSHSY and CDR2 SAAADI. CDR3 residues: CASSDSVGGETQYF. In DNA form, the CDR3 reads TGCGCCAGCAGTGACAGTGTCGGGGGCGAGACCCAGTACTTC.

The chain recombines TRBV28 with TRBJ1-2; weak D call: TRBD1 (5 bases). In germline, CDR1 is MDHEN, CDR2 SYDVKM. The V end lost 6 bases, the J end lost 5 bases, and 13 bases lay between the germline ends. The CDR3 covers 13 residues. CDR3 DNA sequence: TGTGCCAGCAGCGGGGCCTTTTCGTATGGCTACACCTTC. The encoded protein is CASSGAFSYGYTF.

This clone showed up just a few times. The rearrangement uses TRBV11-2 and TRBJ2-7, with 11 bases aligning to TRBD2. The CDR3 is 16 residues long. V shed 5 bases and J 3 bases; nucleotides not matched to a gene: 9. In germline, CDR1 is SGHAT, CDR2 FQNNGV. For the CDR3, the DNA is TGTGCCAGCAGCCCCTTCTTAGCGGGAGGGAACTACGAGCAGTACTTC. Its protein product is CASSPFLAGGNYEQYF.

CDR3: CASSQTTAGLGGKQYF. The DNA of the CDR3 is TGCGCCAGCAGCCAAACGACCGCGGGACTTGGCGGCAAGCAGTACTTC. The chain is built from TRBV4-1 and TRBJ2-7; weak D call: TRBD2 (6 bases). Germline assignment: CDR1 MGHRA and CDR2 YSYEKL. The V end lost 2 bases, the J end lost 8 bases, and 22 bases lay between the germline ends. This CDR3 is 16 amino acids long.

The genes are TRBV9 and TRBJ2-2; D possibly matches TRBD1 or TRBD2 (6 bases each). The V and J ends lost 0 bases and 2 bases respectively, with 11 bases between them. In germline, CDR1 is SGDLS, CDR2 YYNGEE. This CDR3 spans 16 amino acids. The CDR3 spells CASSVVRGRNTGELFF. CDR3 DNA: TGTGCCAGCAGCGTAGTACGGGGGCGCAACACCGGGGAGCTGTTTTTT.

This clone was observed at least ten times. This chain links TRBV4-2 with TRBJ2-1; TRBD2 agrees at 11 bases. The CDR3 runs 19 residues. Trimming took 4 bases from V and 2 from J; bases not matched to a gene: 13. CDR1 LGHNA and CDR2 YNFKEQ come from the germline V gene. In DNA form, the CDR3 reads TGTGCCAGCAGCCTTTCGAAGTACGGACTAGCGGGCCCCTACAATGAGCAGTTCTTC. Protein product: CASSLSKYGLAGPYNEQFF.

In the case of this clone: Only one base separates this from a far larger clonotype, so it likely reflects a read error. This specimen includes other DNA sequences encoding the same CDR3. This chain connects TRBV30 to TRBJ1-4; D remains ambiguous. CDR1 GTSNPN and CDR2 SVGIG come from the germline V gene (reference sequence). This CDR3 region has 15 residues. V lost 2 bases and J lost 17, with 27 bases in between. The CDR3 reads CAWSYSSILKHPIFF. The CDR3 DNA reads TGTGCCTGGAGTTATTCTAGTATCCTGAAGCACCCCATTTTTTTT.